This T cell receptor beta chain was recovered during a study of blood T cell repertoires in COVID-19. The overall study: Sources were T cells, B-cell-depleted T cells, or PBMCs; the material itself was cDNA or gDNA.

Here immunoSEQ multiplex PCR was the method, and the copy in TCRdb shows in-frame clones only, minus some. The table has under 300,000 clones, 88% seen once. This clonotype originated in a woman aged 25 to 39 with acute or convalescent COVID-19. Sequenced material: peripheral blood.

The CDR3 nucleotides read TGTGCCATCTCGGGGGATTTTAAGGAACTGTTTTTT. Translated: CAISGDFKELFF. This chain links TRBV10-3 with TRBJ1-4; weak D call: TRBD1 (5 bases). The V end was cut by 8 bases, the J end by 12 bases, with 16 bases between. The CDR3 contains 12 residues. Per germline, CDR1 ENHRY and CDR2 SYGVKD.